Each of the 27 T cell receptor beta chains below was sequenced from the same sample in a study of blood T cell repertoires in COVID-19. Using immunoSEQ multiplex PCR, the repertoire was profiled, and TCRdb retains in-frame clones only, with some absent. Here the sample spans around 230,000 clones, about 82% being singletons. The sequencing sample was made of peripheral blood. The source is a man aged 50-60 years with COVID-19, enrolled during active disease.

V and J are TRBV28 and TRBJ2-7; the match to TRBD1 covers 11 bases. The CDR3 loop spans 15 amino acids. The germline CDR1 and CDR2 sequences are MDHEN and SYDVKM. V shed 7 bases, J shed 2 bases, and the junction held 7 bases outside the gene matches. The DNA of the CDR3 is TGTGCCAGCACCGGGACAGGGGGAAAAACCTACGAGCAGTACTTC. Its protein is CASTGTGGKTYEQYF. Drawing the rest from reference TRBV28 and TRBJ2-7, the complete variable domain is DVKVTQSSRYLVKRTGEKVFLECVQDMDHENMFWYRQDPGLGLRLIYFSYDVKMKEKGDIPEGYSVSREKKERFSLILESASTNQTSMYLCASTGTGGKTYEQYFGPGTRLTVT.

The chain is built from TRBV5-1 and TRBJ1-1; D gene unclear. This CDR3 has 14 residues. The V end was cut by 0 bases, the J end by 1 base, with 7 bases between. Germline values: CDR1 SGHRS, CDR2 YFSETQ. The CDR3 reads CASSLEAGNTEAFF. CDR3 bases: TGCGCCAGCAGCTTGGAGGCAGGGAACACTGAAGCTTTCTTT.

The rearrangement links TRBV7-8 to TRBJ1-2; tentative D call: TRBD1 (5 bases). From germline, CDR1 is SGHVS and CDR2 FQNEAQ. V lost 4 bases and J lost 7, with 7 bases in between. The length of the CDR3 is 11 residues. CDR3 coding DNA: TGTGCCAGCAGCTCCAGGGTTGGCTACACCTTC. Its translation: CASSSRVGYTF.

This clone occurred once. V is TRBV2 and J is TRBJ2-2; D may be TRBD2 (5 bases). The CDR3 spans 16 residues. V was cut by 8 bases and J by 5 bases, with 21 bases left in between. Germline V CDR1 and CDR2: SNHLY, FYNNEI. CDR3 bases: TGTGCCAGCTCCGAGAGGGCAGATCGGTGGACCGGGGAGCTGTTTTTT. This translates into CASSERADRWTGELFF.

The chain links TRBV2 to TRBJ2-1; 10 nucleotides match TRBD1. Germline V gene data show CDR1 as SNHLY and CDR2 as FYNNEI. The CDR3 is 13 residues long. V was clipped by 6 bases and J by 8 bases; unmatched bases: 4. This chain's CDR3 is CASRGTGVDEQFF. DNA for the CDR3: TGTGCCAGCAGGGGGACAGGGGTCGATGAGCAGTTCTTC.

This chain joins TRBV6-5 and TRBJ1-2, with D perhaps TRBD1 (5 bases). The V end lost 6 bases, the J end lost 4 bases, and 12 bases lay between the germline ends. The CDR3 contains 13 residues. Germline CDR1 and CDR2: MNHEY and SVGAGI. In nucleotides, the CDR3 is TGTGCCAGCAGCAAAGAAACAGGCTATGGCTACACCTTC. Translated, it gives CASSKETGYGYTF.

V is TRBV5-1 and J is TRBJ2-7, with D perhaps TRBD2 (5 bases). Germline V CDR1 and CDR2: SGHRS, YFSETQ. V lost 0 bases and J 0 bases, leaving 13 bases between the germline ends. This CDR3 has 16 residues. Here the CDR3 DNA reads TGCGCCAGCAGCTTGGATTCTCAGCGGCCCTCCTACGAGCAGTACTTC. Protein sequence: CASSLDSQRPSYEQYF.

This rearrangement joins TRBV28 to TRBJ1-2; tentative D call: TRBD1 (5 bases). The V gene's germline CDR1 is MDHEN and CDR2 SYDVKM. CDR3 size: 12 residues. The V and J ends lost 5 bases and 3 bases respectively, with 7 bases between them. The CDR3 DNA reads as TGTGCCAGCAGTCAGGGTGACTATGGCTACACCTTC. Encoded protein: CASSQGDYGYTF.

The chain joins TRBV11-2 to TRBJ2-7; TRBD2 matches 7 bases. CDR3 length: 12 residues. Germline V gives CDR1 SGHAT, CDR2 FQNNGV. Germline trimming cut 1 base from V and 6 bases from J; bases unmatched to any gene: 0. CDR3 protein: CASSLAGGEQYF. The CDR3 DNA follows: TGTGCCAGCAGCTTAGCGGGGGGCGAGCAGTACTTC.

V is TRBV19 and J is TRBJ1-3; D is ambiguous. Trimming cost V 5 bases and J 0 bases, with 11 bases left between them. The germline gives CDR1 LNHDA, CDR2 SQIVND (reference sequence). The CDR3 totals 15 residues. The CDR3: CASSRYAASGNTIYF. The CDR3 coding sequence is TGTGCCAGTAGTCGCTATGCGGCCTCTGGAAACACCATATATTTT.

The V gene is TRBV3-1 (or the pseudogene TRBV3-2), the J gene TRBJ2-7; 9 bases align to TRBD1. J lost 6 bases, V lost 4 bases, and 10 bases had no gene match. Per germline, CDR1 LGHDT and CDR2 YNNKEL (reference sequence). The CDR3 spans 15 residues. CDR3 sequence reads: CASSRGQGIGTEQYF. In DNA, the CDR3 is TGTGCCAGCAGCCGCGGACAGGGGATAGGCACCGAGCAGTACTTC.

The count of this clone is one. The rearrangement uses TRBV3-1 (or the pseudogene TRBV3-2) and TRBJ1-6, with D unclear. V lost 1 base and J lost 0, with 13 bases in between. The CDR3 consists of 18 residues. Germline-derived CDR1 and CDR2 are LGHDT and YNNKEL (reference sequence). The CDR3 protein is CASSQGGTWSSYNSPLHF. The CDR3 coding sequence is TGTGCCAGCAGCCAAGGTGGCACCTGGTCCTCCTATAATTCACCCCTCCACTTT.

The V call is TRBV11-1, the J call TRBJ2-3; TRBD2 matches 7 bases. This CDR3 comprises 14 residues. The germline V gene encodes CDR1 SGHAT and CDR2 FQDESV (reference sequence). Losses at the gene ends were 7 bases for V and 0 bases for J; bases not matched to a gene: 4. CDR3 amino acids: CASTREASTDTQYF. The CDR3 DNA is TGTGCCAGCACCCGGGAGGCCAGCACAGATACGCAGTATTTT.

The chain carries TRBV10-3 and TRBJ2-3; 13 positions match TRBD2. V trimming: 6 bases; J trimming: 2 bases; junction bases outside the gene matches: 11. The length of the CDR3 is 18 residues. Looked up from germline, CDR1 is ENHRY and CDR2 is SYGVKD. CDR3 protein: CAISPLAGGLRSTDTQYF. The CDR3 coding sequence is TGTGCCATCAGCCCACTAGCGGGGGGGCTCCGTTCCACAGATACGCAGTATTTT.

V gene TRBV4-2 combines with J gene TRBJ2-7; 8 positions match TRBD1. This CDR3 contains 14 residues. Germline V lookup: CDR1 LGHNA, CDR2 YNFKEQ. V lost 1 base, J lost 5 bases, and 4 bases stayed unmatched. This CDR3 is CASSQGRTGNEQYF. In DNA form, the CDR3 reads TGTGCCAGCAGCCAAGGGCGGACAGGGAACGAGCAGTACTTC.

The chain employs TRBV2 and TRBJ2-5; D gene ambiguous. The CDR3 has 12 amino acids. The V end was cut by 5 bases, the J end by 1 base, with 5 bases between. Per the germline V gene, CDR1 is SNHLY and CDR2 is FYNNEI. The CDR3 bases are TGTGCCAGCAGTCAGGTCCAAGAGACCCAGTACTTC. Protein: CASSQVQETQYF. The full variable domain, its missing parts supplied by reference TRBV2 and TRBJ2-5, is EPEVTQTPSHQVTQMGQEVILRCVPISNHLYFYWYRQILGQKVEFLVSFYNNEISEKSEIFDDQFSVERPDGSNFTLKIRSTKLEDSAMYFCASSQVQETQYFGPGTRLLVL.

This rearrangement joins TRBV12-3 or TRBV12-4 to TRBJ1-3; D is perhaps TRBD1 (6 bases). Trimming pared 5 bases from V and 4 bases from J, leaving 9 bases between. The CDR3 runs to 13 residues. CDR3 protein: CASSHREGNTIYF. Written as DNA, the CDR3 is TGTGCCAGCAGTCACAGGGAAGGAAACACCATATATTTT.

This clone was picked up one time. The V call is TRBV11-2, the J call TRBJ2-4; D not resolved. CDR1 SGHAT and CDR2 FQNNGV come from the germline V gene. CDR3 size: 16 residues. Deletions cut 2 bases from V and 8 bases from J, with 19 bases between. CDR3 amino acids: CASSLPPVGDIYIQYF. The CDR3 bases are TGTGCCAGCAGCTTACCCCCAGTAGGAGATATATACATTCAGTACTTC.

V gene TRBV9 combines with J gene TRBJ2-2, with 10 bases identical to TRBD2. The CDR3 extends over 16 amino acids. The ends lost 4 bases at V and 4 bases at J; junction bases unmatched: 7. CDR1 is SGDLS and CDR2 is YYNGEE in the germline V gene. The CDR3 loop is CASSTSSSGGTGELFF. CDR3 in DNA: TGTGCCAGCAGCACCAGCTCTAGCGGGGGCACCGGGGAGCTGTTTTTT.

The V gene is TRBV5-1, the J gene TRBJ1-4; 8 bases line up with TRBD1. The germline V gene has CDR1 SGHRS and CDR2 YFSETQ. The junction had 4 bases not matched to a gene; V was cut back by 4 bases and J by 2 bases. The CDR3 extends over 15 amino acids. The CDR3, as DNA: TGCGCCAGCAGCCAACAGGGGGTGACTAATGAAAAACTGTTTTTT. Residues: CASSQQGVTNEKLFF.

In DNA form, the CDR3 reads TGCGCCAGCAGCTTGGGATACGGCGGGGGGGCCGAAAATGAGCAGTTCTTC. As protein: CASSLGYGGGAENEQFF. The J gene is TRBJ2-1, the V gene TRBV5-1; 9 bases match TRBD2. Trimming cost V 0 bases and J 7 bases; bases outside gene matches: 11. CDR1 and CDR2 from the germline V gene are SGHRS and YFSETQ. This CDR3 has 17 residues.

This chain uses TRBV3-1 (or the pseudogene TRBV3-2) with TRBJ1-3, with D perhaps matching TRBD1 (6 bases). Germline lookup yields CDR1 LGHDT and CDR2 YNNKEL (reference sequence). V was clipped by 0 bases and J by 2 bases, with 11 bases between them. This CDR3 contains 16 residues. The CDR3 nucleotides read TGTGCCAGCAGCCAAGATTCGGGGGGCACTGGAAACACCATATATTTT. Translation: CASSQDSGGTGNTIYF.

The J gene is TRBJ2-2, the V gene TRBV5-1, with D possibly matching TRBD2 (5 bases). CDR1 and CDR2 (germline): SGHRS, YFSETQ. The CDR3 sequence is 14 residues long. Trimming pared 4 bases from V and 4 bases from J, leaving 11 bases between. The CDR3 region is CASSHIEGTGELFF. The CDR3 bases are TGCGCCAGCAGCCATATTGAGGGCACCGGGGAGCTGTTTTTT. The entire variable domain, with the rest obtained from reference TRBV5-1 and TRBJ2-2, is as follows: KAGVTQTPRYLIKTRGQQVTLSCSPISGHRSVSWYQQTPGQGLQFLFEYFSETQRNKGNFPGRFSGRQFSNSRSEMNVSTLELGDSALYLCASSHIEGTGELFFGEGSRLTVL.

The J gene is TRBJ1-1, the V gene TRBV27; 8 bases line up with TRBD1. CDR1 and CDR2 from the germline V gene are MNHEY and SMNVEV (reference sequence). V dropped 5 bases and J dropped 0; count of bases not matched to a gene: 11. The CDR3 runs 17 residues. The CDR3 DNA follows: TGTGCCAGCAGTCTCAAACAGGGGGGAAGGATGAACACTGAAGCTTTCTTT. Protein sequence: CASSLKQGGRMNTEAFF.

This clone was counted between two and nine times. The chain has TRBV7-9 and TRBJ2-5, with 9 nucleotides matching TRBD1. V gave up 4 bases and J gave up 2 bases; unmatched junction bases: 11. Looked up from germline, CDR1 is SEHNR and CDR2 is FQNEAQ (reference sequence). CDR3 length: 17 residues. The CDR3 nucleotides read TGTGCCAGCAGCTATAAAGTAGGGACAGGGCATCAAGAGACCCAGTACTTC. It is translated as CASSYKVGTGHQETQYF.

V and J are TRBV5-1 and TRBJ1-2; D is possibly TRBD1 (5 bases). CDR1 is SGHRS, CDR2 YFSETQ, per germline. V dropped 0 bases and J dropped 5 bases, with 8 bases sitting between them. The CDR3 consists of 13 residues. CDR3 protein: CASSLEAGYGYTF. The DNA of the CDR3 is TGCGCCAGCAGCTTGGAAGCAGGGTATGGCTACACCTTC.

The chain joins TRBV6-5 to TRBJ1-1; D gene unclear. There are 13 residues in the CDR3. Per germline, CDR1 MNHEY and CDR2 SVGAGI. Trimming removed 7 bases at V and 1 base at J, with 10 bases between. The CDR3 sequence is CASISEGNTEAFF. CDR3 in DNA: TGTGCCAGCATTTCAGAGGGGAACACTGAAGCTTTCTTT.